Sequencing of this T cell receptor (beta chain) was carried out in a study of regulatory T cells in long-lasting Graves disease. General study results and limits: Persistent disease preferred TRBV28, TRBJ1-2 and TRBJ2-5; new disease, TRBV20-1 and TRBJ2-1.

Combining iRepertoire HTBI primers with Arm-PCR of CDR3 regions, the authors built TCR beta libraries. In the authors' methods: Detected in the samples were some 68 TRBV and around 15 TRBJ segments. TCRdb re-called the multiplex PCR reads with MiXCR, one entry per CDR3 protein. The V and J calls come from TCRdb's annotation, not from the publication. Altogether 650,000 to 700,000 distinct CDR3 sequences are present, 30% being singletons, with the ten largest covering about 40%. Time point noted: persistent/refractory GD, antithyroid drugs over 5 years with positive TRAb. RNA from PBMCs was the source of the TCR library. The sample holds a few counts of this clonotype. What it binds is not known. The CDR3 totals 13 residues. Between the trimmed V and J ends, which lost 7 bases and 0 bases, there was a span of 7 bases. Germline CDR1 is MNHNS and CDR2 is SASEGT.

V is TRBV6-1 and J is TRBJ1-3, with D uncertain. This specimen consisted of peripheral blood mononuclear cells (PBMCs), obtained when the disease was refractory, from a patient treated with antithyroid drugs. The sequence was collected from a female donor with Graves disease. This CDR3 is CASKRASGNTIYF. The CDR3 nucleotides read TGTGCCAGCAAGCGGGCCTCTGGAAACACCATATATTTT.